This T cell receptor (beta chain) was captured by sequencing in a study of Ad26.COV2.S vaccination and SARS-CoV-2 variants. Background on the study: The donor belonged to the COV1001 Ad26.COV2.S trial arm. Findings of the study overall: The study found higher spike-specific TCR breadth in vaccine than placebo recipients. There was a possibility that the TCR breadth and depth analyses underestimated total T cell responses.

Treatment in this sample: 15 to 20 received Ad26.COV2.S at low or high dose, single or two shots; 5 received placebo; per-sample allocation not given. Collection of samples fell on day 63 after the first vaccine or placebo injection. Boston hosted the donor, who was an adult aged 18-55 years. Clones were read by immunoSEQ multiplex PCR, and TCRdb kept only the in-frame ones, dropping some. The data hold about 460,000 clones, with nearly 90% observed a single time. Looked up from germline, CDR1 is SEHNR and CDR2 is FQNEAQ (reference sequence). The CDR3 is 14 amino acids. V dropped 4 bases and J dropped 3 bases, with 12 bases sitting between them. This clone was seen more than once but under ten times. Its antigen is not identified.

The specimen comprised peripheral blood, sampled in a trial of Ad26.COV2.S vaccine versus placebo. V gene TRBV7-9 combines with J gene TRBJ1-1, with D maybe TRBD1 (5 bases). This TCR was recovered from a person aged 18-65 years who received the Ad26.COV2.S COVID-19 vaccine or a placebo. This chain's CDR3 is CASSSWTGDTEAFF. The CDR3 DNA follows: TGTGCCAGCAGCTCTTGGACGGGGGACACTGAAGCTTTCTTT.